This is a list of T cell receptor beta chains from one sample in a study of PD-1 blockade in classical Hodgkin lymphoma. Measured with immunoSEQ multiplex PCR; TCRdb has only the in-frame clones, and not every one. Found here are 20,000 to 25,000 clones, roughly three quarters of them singletons; the top ten hold less than 20%. This sample comprised peripheral blood mononuclear cells (PBMCs), obtained before the fourth cycle of nivolumab. Receptors were obtained from a human donor with classical Hodgkin lymphoma. CDR3s include the opening cysteine and the closing phenylalanine or tryptophan. Fields, in order: D gene, V gene, clone size, J gene, CDR3 protein, CDR3 DNA. The D gene is left open where the match is weak. For some rows the clone size is stated as once, few or many, or as a class when expanded; others skip it.

d_gene: TRBD1
v_gene: TRBV5-5
abundance: few
j_gene: TRBJ2-1
CDR3aa: CASSFAGGTTNEQFF
CDR3nt: TGTGCCAGCAGCTTTGCAGGGGGAACCACCAATGAGCAGTTCTTC

d_gene: TRBD1
v_gene: TRBV5-4
abundance: -
j_gene: TRBJ2-7
CDR3aa: CASSLAGTGIYEQYF
CDR3nt: TGTGCCAGCAGCTTGGCCGGGACAGGGATCTACGAGCAGTACTTC

d_gene: -
v_gene: TRBV10-1
abundance: few
j_gene: TRBJ2-7
CDR3aa: CASSESDSLGEQYF
CDR3nt: TGCGCCAGCAGTGAGTCTGACAGTCTCGGCGAGCAGTACTTC

d_gene: -
v_gene: TRBV7-2
abundance: -
j_gene: TRBJ2-2
CDR3aa: CASSPKTFNTGELFF
CDR3nt: TGTGCCAGCAGCCCCAAGACTTTTAACACCGGGGAGCTGTTTTTT

d_gene: -
v_gene: TRBV7-2
abundance: -
j_gene: TRBJ1-4
CDR3aa: CASSSNPGAEKLFF
CDR3nt: TGTGCCAGCAGCTCCAACCCAGGGGCTGAAAAACTGTTTTTT

d_gene: -
v_gene: TRBV6-5
abundance: -
j_gene: TRBJ1-3
CDR3aa: CASSFARTPSGNTIYF
CDR3nt: TGTGCCAGCAGTTTCGCCCGGACACCCTCTGGAAACACCATATATTTT

d_gene: TRBD1
v_gene: TRBV19
abundance: -
j_gene: TRBJ2-7
CDR3aa: CASSIVPGQGASYEQYF
CDR3nt: TGTGCCAGTAGTATCGTCCCGGGACAGGGTGCATCCTACGAGCAGTACTTC

d_gene: -
v_gene: TRBV9
abundance: -
j_gene: TRBJ2-7
CDR3aa: CASNEDGTARREQYF
CDR3nt: TGTGCCAGCAACGAAGACGGGACGGCTAGAAGGGAGCAGTACTTC

d_gene: -
v_gene: TRBV5-1
abundance: -
j_gene: TRBJ2-7
CDR3aa: CASSRYPGTYEQYF
CDR3nt: TGTGCCAGCAGTAGATACCCAGGCACCTACGAGCAGTACTTC

d_gene: -
v_gene: TRBV2
abundance: medium-sized
j_gene: TRBJ1-2
CDR3aa: CASRVGWDGYTF
CDR3nt: TGTGCCAGCCGAGTCGGGTGGGATGGCTACACCTTC

d_gene: -
v_gene: TRBV28
abundance: -
j_gene: TRBJ2-3
CDR3aa: CASPGTPVHTDTQYF
CDR3nt: TGTGCCAGCCCCGGGACACCAGTACACACAGATACGCAGTATTTT

d_gene: TRBD1
v_gene: TRBV19
abundance: -
j_gene: TRBJ1-1
CDR3aa: CASRHRGTLMNTEAFF
CDR3nt: TGTGCCAGTAGGCACAGGGGTACCCTCATGAACACTGAAGCTTTCTTT

d_gene: TRBD2
v_gene: TRBV18
abundance: -
j_gene: TRBJ2-3
CDR3aa: CASSPAAGGTDTQYF
CDR3nt: TGTGCCAGCTCACCGGCAGCGGGGGGCACAGATACGCAGTATTTT

d_gene: -
v_gene: TRBV4-2
abundance: -
j_gene: TRBJ2-3
CDR3aa: CASSLSPDGSSTDTQYF
CDR3nt: TGTGCCAGCAGCCTTTCGCCGGACGGTTCTAGCACAGATACGCAGTATTTT

d_gene: -
v_gene: TRBV9
abundance: -
j_gene: TRBJ1-5
CDR3aa: CASSVASYQPQHF
CDR3nt: TGTGCCAGCAGCGTAGCTTCGTATCAGCCCCAGCATTTT

d_gene: -
v_gene: TRBV28
abundance: -
j_gene: TRBJ2-1
CDR3aa: CASSLLLGSDEQFF
CDR3nt: TGTGCCAGCAGTTTATTACTAGGATCTGATGAGCAGTTCTTC

d_gene: -
v_gene: TRBV30
abundance: -
j_gene: TRBJ1-2
CDR3aa: CAWSVGSGPYGYTF
CDR3nt: TGTGCCTGGAGTGTAGGGTCAGGGCCATATGGCTACACCTTC

d_gene: TRBD1
v_gene: TRBV4-1
abundance: -
j_gene: TRBJ1-5
CDR3aa: CASSQELGTVNQPQHF
CDR3nt: TGCGCCAGCAGCCAAGAACTAGGGACAGTAAATCAGCCCCAGCATTTT

d_gene: TRBD1
v_gene: TRBV6-6
abundance: -
j_gene: TRBJ1-4
CDR3aa: CASSPGTVTNEKLFF
CDR3nt: TGTGCCAGCAGTCCCGGGACAGTAACTAATGAAAAACTGTTTTTT

d_gene: -
v_gene: TRBV7-9
abundance: once
j_gene: TRBJ2-1
CDR3aa: CASNQRTIQGPGHNEQFF
CDR3nt: TGTGCCAGCAACCAGAGAACCATCCAGGGGCCAGGACACAATGAGCAGTTCTTC

d_gene: TRBD1
v_gene: TRBV7-2
abundance: -
j_gene: TRBJ2-7
CDR3aa: CASSLTGTGSYEQYF
CDR3nt: TGTGCCAGCAGCTTAACCGGGACAGGCTCCTACGAGCAGTACTTC

d_gene: -
v_gene: TRBV5-8
abundance: once
j_gene: TRBJ1-2
CDR3aa: CASSPGTTANYGYTF
CDR3nt: TGCGCCAGCAGCCCAGGGACAACTGCAAACTATGGCTACACCTTC

d_gene: -
v_gene: TRBV9
abundance: -
j_gene: TRBJ2-3
CDR3aa: CASSVGPRPSTDTQYF
CDR3nt: TGTGCCAGCAGCGTAGGCCCCAGGCCTAGCACAGATACGCAGTATTTT

d_gene: -
v_gene: TRBV29-1
abundance: -
j_gene: TRBJ2-1
CDR3aa: CSVRVAGPEQFF
CDR3nt: TGCAGCGTTCGGGTTGCGGGACCTGAGCAGTTCTTC

d_gene: -
v_gene: TRBV6-5
abundance: -
j_gene: TRBJ2-3
CDR3aa: CASSYRAGLTDTQYF
CDR3nt: TGTGCCAGCAGTTACCGCGCAGGCCTCACAGATACGCAGTATTTT

d_gene: TRBD1
v_gene: TRBV10-3
abundance: -
j_gene: TRBJ1-1
CDR3aa: CATLKGTGAAGTEAFF
CDR3nt: TGTGCCACCTTAAAGGGGACAGGGGCCGCGGGCACTGAAGCTTTCTTT

d_gene: TRBD2
v_gene: TRBV6-1
abundance: -
j_gene: TRBJ2-1
CDR3aa: CASSEVGLGGYNEQFF
CDR3nt: TGTGCCAGCAGTGAAGTCGGACTAGGTGGCTACAATGAGCAGTTCTTC

d_gene: -
v_gene: TRBV18
abundance: -
j_gene: TRBJ1-2
CDR3aa: CASSADPSGYTF
CDR3nt: TGTGCCAGCTCAGCGGATCCGAGTGGCTACACCTTC

d_gene: TRBD1
v_gene: TRBV7-2
abundance: -
j_gene: TRBJ1-1
CDR3aa: CASSSTGGITEAFF
CDR3nt: TGTGCCAGCAGCTCGACAGGGGGCATCACTGAAGCTTTCTTT

d_gene: TRBD2
v_gene: TRBV7-2
abundance: -
j_gene: TRBJ2-1
CDR3aa: CASRLAGGPYNEQFF
CDR3nt: TGTGCCAGCAGGCTAGCGGGGGGGCCCTACAATGAGCAGTTCTTC